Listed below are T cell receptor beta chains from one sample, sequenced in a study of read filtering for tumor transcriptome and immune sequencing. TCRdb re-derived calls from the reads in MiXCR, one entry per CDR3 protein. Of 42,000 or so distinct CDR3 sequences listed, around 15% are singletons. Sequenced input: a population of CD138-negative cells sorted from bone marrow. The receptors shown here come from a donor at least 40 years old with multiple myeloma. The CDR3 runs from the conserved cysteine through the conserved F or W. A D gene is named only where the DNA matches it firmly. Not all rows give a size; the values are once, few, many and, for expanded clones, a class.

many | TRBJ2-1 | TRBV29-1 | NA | CSVDAEANEQFF | TGCAGCGTTGATGCGGAAGCGAATGAGCAGTTCTTC
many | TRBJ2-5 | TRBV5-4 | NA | CASSLGAGLETQYF | TGTGCCAGCAGCTTGGGGGCGGGGCTCGAGACCCAGTACTTC
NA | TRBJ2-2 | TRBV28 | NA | CASSSLGRPSGEMYF | TGTGCCAGCAGTAGTTTAGGACGGCCCTCCGGGGAGATGTATTTT
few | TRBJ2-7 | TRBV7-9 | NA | CASSFDISYEQYF | TGTGCCAGCAGCTTCGACATCTCCTACGAGCAGTACTTC
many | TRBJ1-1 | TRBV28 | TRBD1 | CASSPRRQGPEAFF | TGTGCCAGCAGTCCGAGACGACAGGGCCCTGAAGCTTTCTTT
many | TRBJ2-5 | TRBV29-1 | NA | CSVVISLETQYF | TGCAGCGTTGTGATTAGTTTAGAGACCCAGTACTTC
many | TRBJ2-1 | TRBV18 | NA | CASSPGSSYNEQFF | TGTGCCAGCTCACCAGGCAGCTCCTACAATGAGCAGTTCTTC
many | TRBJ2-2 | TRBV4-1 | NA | CASRKAESLTGELFF | TGCGCCAGCAGGAAGGCAGAGAGTCTCACCGGGGAGCTGTTTTTT
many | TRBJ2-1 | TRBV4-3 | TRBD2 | CASSPGLGGNNEQFF | TGCGCCAGCAGCCCGGGACTAGGGGGAAACAATGAGCAGTTCTTC
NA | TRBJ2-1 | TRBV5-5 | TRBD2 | CASSPRTSGKYNEQFF | TGTGCCAGCAGCCCGCGGACTAGCGGGAAATACAATGAGCAGTTCTTC
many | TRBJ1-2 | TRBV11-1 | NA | CASWTDEMEGYTF | TGTGCCAGCTGGACAGACGAGATGGAGGGCTACACCTTC
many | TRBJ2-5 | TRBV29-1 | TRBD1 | CSVEFGGTGAEETQYF | TGCAGCGTTGAATTTGGGGGGACAGGGGCGGAGGAGACCCAGTACTTC
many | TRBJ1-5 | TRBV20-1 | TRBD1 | CSARVPSGQGYQPQHF | TGCAGTGCTAGAGTTCCCTCGGGACAGGGGTATCAGCCCCAGCATTTT
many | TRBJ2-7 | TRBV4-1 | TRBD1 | CASSQVWDRTYEQYF | TGCGCCAGCAGCCAGGTGTGGGACAGGACCTACGAGCAGTACTTC
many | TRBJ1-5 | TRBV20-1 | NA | CSVRRRNQPQHF | TGCAGTGTTAGGAGGAGAAATCAGCCCCAGCATTTT
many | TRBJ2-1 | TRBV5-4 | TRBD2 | CASSLAGAQGSYNEQFF | TGTGCCAGCAGTCTAGCGGGAGCCCAAGGATCCTACAATGAGCAGTTCTTC
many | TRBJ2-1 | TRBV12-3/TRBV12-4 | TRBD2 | CASSRTSGEQFF | TGTGCCAGCAGTCGTACTAGCGGGGAGCAGTTCTTC
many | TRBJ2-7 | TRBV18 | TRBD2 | CASSTSGYEQYF | TGTGCCAGCTCGACTAGCGGTTACGAGCAGTACTTC
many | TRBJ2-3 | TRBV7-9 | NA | CASSSGTSLSTDTQYF | TGTGCCAGCAGCTCCGGGACTTCCCTAAGCACAGATACGCAGTATTTT
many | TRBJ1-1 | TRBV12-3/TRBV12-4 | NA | CASRVDSPNTEAFF | TGTGCCAGCAGAGTCGACAGCCCAAACACTGAAGCTTTCTTT
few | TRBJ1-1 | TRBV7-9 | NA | CASSGDGNTEAFF | TGTGCCAGCAGCGGGGACGGGAACACTGAAGCTTTCTTT
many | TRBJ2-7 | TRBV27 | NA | CASSLRDGRDEQYF | TGTGCCAGCAGTCTCCGGGACGGGCGGGACGAGCAGTACTTC
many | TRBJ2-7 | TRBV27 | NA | CASARAGAAYEQYF | TGTGCCAGCGCAAGGGCCGGAGCAGCCTACGAGCAGTACTTC
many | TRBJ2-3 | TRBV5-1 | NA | CASSLVATDTQYF | TGCGCCAGCAGCTTGGTGGCTACAGATACGCAGTATTTT
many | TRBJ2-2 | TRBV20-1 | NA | CSAGKGRGSGELFF | TGCAGTGCAGGGAAGGGGAGGGGGTCCGGGGAGCTGTTTTTT
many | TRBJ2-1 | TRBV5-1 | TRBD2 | CASSWAGREGPDEQFF | TGCGCCAGCAGTTGGGCCGGGCGGGAGGGCCCTGATGAGCAGTTCTTC
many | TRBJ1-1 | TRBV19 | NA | CASKVPGTYEAFF | TGTGCCAGTAAAGTACCGGGGACCTATGAAGCTTTCTTT
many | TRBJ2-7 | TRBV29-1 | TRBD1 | CSVVSQGGTYEQYF | TGCAGCGTTGTCTCACAGGGGGGAACCTACGAGCAGTACTTC
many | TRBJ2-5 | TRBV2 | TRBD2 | CASSEQLAGGRKTQYF | TGTGCCAGCAGTGAACAGCTAGCGGGAGGTCGGAAGACCCAGTACTTC
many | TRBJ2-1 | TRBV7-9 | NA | CASSSDHEQFF | TGTGCCAGCAGCTCTGACCATGAGCAGTTCTTC
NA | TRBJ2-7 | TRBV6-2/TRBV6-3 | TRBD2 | CASTGGRTDYEQYF | TGTGCCAGCACCGGCGGGAGGACCGATTACGAGCAGTACTTC
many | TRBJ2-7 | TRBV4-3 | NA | CASSPGGNSYEQYF | TGCGCCAGCAGCCCGGGGGGCAACTCCTACGAGCAGTACTTC
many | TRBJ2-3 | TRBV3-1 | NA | CASSLRGGKDTQYF | TGTGCCAGCAGCCTCCGCGGCGGGAAAGATACGCAGTATTTT
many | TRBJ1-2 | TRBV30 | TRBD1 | CAWTRPGGVYGYTF | TGTGCCTGGACCAGACCAGGGGGCGTTTATGGCTACACCTTC
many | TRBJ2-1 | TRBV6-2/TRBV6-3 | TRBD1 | CASSPQGRASYNEQFF | TGTGCCAGCAGTCCACAGGGGCGAGCGAGCTACAATGAGCAGTTCTTC
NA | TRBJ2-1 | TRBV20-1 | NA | CSASPTARPFNNEQFF | TGCAGTGCTAGTCCTACCGCAAGGCCGTTCAACAATGAGCAGTTCTTC
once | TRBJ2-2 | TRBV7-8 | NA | CASSVMIGTGELFF | TGTGCCAGCAGCGTGATGATAGGCACCGGGGAGCTGTTTTTT
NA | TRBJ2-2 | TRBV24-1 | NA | CATSDLDTITLNTGELFF | TGTGCCACCAGTGATTTAGACACGATTACCTTGAACACCGGGGAGCTGTTTTTT
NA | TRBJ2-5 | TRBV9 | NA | CASSVYPPGPPSGKTQYF | TGTGCCAGCAGCGTTTACCCCCCGGGACCTCCGAGTGGAAAGACCCAGTACTTC
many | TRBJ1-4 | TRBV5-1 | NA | CASSPGRSFNEKLFF | TGCGCCAGCAGCCCGGGACGCAGCTTTAATGAAAAACTGTTTTTT
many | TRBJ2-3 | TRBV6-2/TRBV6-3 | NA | CASSYPPDSTDTQYF | TGTGCCAGCAGTTACCCTCCGGACAGCACAGATACGCAGTATTTT
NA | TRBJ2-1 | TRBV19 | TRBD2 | CASSMLRLAGAEQFF | TGTGCCAGTAGTATGCTCAGACTAGCGGGAGCTGAGCAGTTCTTC
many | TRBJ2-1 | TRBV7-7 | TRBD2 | CASSLGAGVDNEQFF | TGTGCTAGCAGCTTAGGAGCGGGAGTGGACAATGAGCAGTTCTTC
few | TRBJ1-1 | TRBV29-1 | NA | CSVHGRNTEAFF | TGCAGCGTTCATGGCAGGAACACTGAAGCTTTCTTT
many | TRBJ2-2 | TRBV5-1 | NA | CASSFPRQAQQLFF | TGCGCCAGCAGCTTCCCCAGACAGGCGCAGCAGCTGTTTTTT